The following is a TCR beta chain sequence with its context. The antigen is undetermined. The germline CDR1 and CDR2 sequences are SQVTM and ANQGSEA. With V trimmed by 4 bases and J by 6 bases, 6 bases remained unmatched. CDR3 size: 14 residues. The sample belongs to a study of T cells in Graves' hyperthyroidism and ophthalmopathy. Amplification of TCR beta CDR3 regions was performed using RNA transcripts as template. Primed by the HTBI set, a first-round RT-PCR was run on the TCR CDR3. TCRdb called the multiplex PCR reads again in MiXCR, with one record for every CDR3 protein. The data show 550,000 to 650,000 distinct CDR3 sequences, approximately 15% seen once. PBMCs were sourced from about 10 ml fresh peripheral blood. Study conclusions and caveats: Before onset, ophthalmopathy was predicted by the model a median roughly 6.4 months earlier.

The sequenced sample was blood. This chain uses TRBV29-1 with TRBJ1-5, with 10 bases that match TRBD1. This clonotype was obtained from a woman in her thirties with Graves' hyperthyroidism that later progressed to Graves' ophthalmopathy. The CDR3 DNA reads TGCAGCGTTGCCTCCGGGACAGGGGTTCAGCCCCAGCATTTT. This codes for CSVASGTGVQPQHF.